The present T cell receptor beta chain was sequenced within a study of T cell changes during pregnancy in multiple sclerosis. Here immunoSEQ multiplex PCR was the method, and the copy in TCRdb shows in-frame clones only, minus some. This table has approximately 100,000 clones, 85% to 95% appearing once. Germline CDR1 reads MDHEN; CDR2 reads SYDVKM. The CDR3 loop spans 17 amino acids. The V segment lost 7 bases and the J segment 0 bases; nucleotides outside the gene matches: 11. This TCR was sampled from a female donor with multiple sclerosis, enrolled in a pregnancy study. The gene calls are TRBV28 and TRBJ2-7; 11 bases match TRBD1. The sample here was peripheral blood, taken in the third trimester of pregnancy. CDR3 bases: TGTGCCAGCAACCTACCGGGACAGGGGGTCTCCTCCTACGAGCAGTACTTC. This encodes CASNLPGQGVSSYEQYF.